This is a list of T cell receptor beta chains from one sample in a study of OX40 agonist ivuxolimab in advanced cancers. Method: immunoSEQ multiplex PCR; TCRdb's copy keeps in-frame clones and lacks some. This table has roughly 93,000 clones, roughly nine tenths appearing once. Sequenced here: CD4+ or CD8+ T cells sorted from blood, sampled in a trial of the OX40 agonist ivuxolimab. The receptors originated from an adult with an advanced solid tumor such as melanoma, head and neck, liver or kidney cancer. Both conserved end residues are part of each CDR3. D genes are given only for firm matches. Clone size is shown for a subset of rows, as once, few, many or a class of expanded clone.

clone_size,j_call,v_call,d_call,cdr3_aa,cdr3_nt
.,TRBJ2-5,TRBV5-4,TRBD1,CASSTRQGPGETQYF,TGTGCCAGCAGCACTCGACAGGGACCGGGGGAGACCCAGTACTTC
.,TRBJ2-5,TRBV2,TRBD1,CAGRGQGGETQYF,TGTGCCGGCAGGGGACAGGGTGGGGAGACCCAGTACTTC
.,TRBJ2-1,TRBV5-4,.,CASSLGPGGYNEQFF,TGTGCCAGCAGCTTGGGGCCCGGGGGTTATAATGAGCAGTTCTTC
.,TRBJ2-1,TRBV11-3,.,CASSFGDNEQFF,TGTGCCAGCAGCTTTGGTGACAATGAGCAGTTCTTC
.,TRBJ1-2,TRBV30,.,CAWSPSRQTVYGYTF,TGTGCCTGGAGTCCCTCCCGGCAGACCGTCTATGGCTACACCTTC
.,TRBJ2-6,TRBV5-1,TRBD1,CASSRQGAEGANVLTF,TGCGCCAGCAGCAGGCAGGGGGCGGAAGGGGCCAACGTCCTGACTTTC
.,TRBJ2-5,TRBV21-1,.,CASMGQGLGQETQYF,TGTGCCAGCATGGGACAGGGGTTGGGGCAAGAGACCCAGTACTTC
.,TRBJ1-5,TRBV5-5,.,CASSLGGGQVDERPQHF,TGTGCCAGCAGCTTGGGAGGGGGGCAGGTGGATGAGAGGCCCCAGCATTTT
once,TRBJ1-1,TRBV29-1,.,CSVEGVRVNTEAFF,TGCAGCGTTGAAGGAGTGCGGGTGAACACTGAAGCTTTCTTT
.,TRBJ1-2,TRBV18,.,CASSFDGRVEVYGYTF,TGTGCCAGCTCTTTTGACGGACGGGTAGAGGTTTATGGCTACACCTTC
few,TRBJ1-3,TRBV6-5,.,CASSYQGLGNTIYF,TGTGCCAGCAGTTACCAGGGTCTCGGAAACACCATATATTTT
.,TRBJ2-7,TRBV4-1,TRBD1,CASSPRQGSYEQYF,TGCGCCAGCAGCCCAAGACAGGGGTCCTACGAGCAGTACTTC
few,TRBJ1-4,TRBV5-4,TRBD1,CASSTNRGINEKLFF,TGTGCCAGCAGCACGAACAGGGGGATTAATGAAAAACTGTTTTTT
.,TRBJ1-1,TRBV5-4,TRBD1,CASSGAGQGTTEAFF,TGTGCCAGCAGCGGAGCCGGACAGGGAACCACTGAAGCTTTCTTT
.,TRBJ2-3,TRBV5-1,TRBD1,CASSLGQGTTYTDTQYF,TGCGCCAGCAGCTTGGGACAGGGGACCACATACACAGATACGCAGTATTTT
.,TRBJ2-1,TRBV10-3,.,CAISSGLQNEQFF,TGTGCCATCTCCTCGGGACTCCAAAATGAGCAGTTCTTC
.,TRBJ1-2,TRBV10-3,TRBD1,CATTAGQGAVGYTF,TGTGCCACCACCGCCGGACAGGGGGCCGTCGGCTACACCTTC
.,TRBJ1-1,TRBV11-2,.,CASSSARLNTEAFF,TGTGCCAGCAGCTCCGCCAGATTGAACACTGAAGCTTTCTTT
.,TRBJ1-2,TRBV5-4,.,CASSLGRGDGYTF,TGTGCCAGCAGCTTGGGCAGGGGAGATGGCTACACCTTC
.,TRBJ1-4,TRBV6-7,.,CASGVGGEDLGEFEKLFF,TGTGCCAGCGGGGTTGGAGGGGAGGATCTCGGGGAGTTTGAAAAACTGTTTTTT
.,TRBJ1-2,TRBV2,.,CASSGNRALDGYTF,TGTGCCAGCAGTGGAAACAGGGCTTTGGATGGCTACACCTTC
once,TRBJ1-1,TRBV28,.,CASSSPGRAFF,TGTGCCAGCAGTTCTCCGGGGCGGGCTTTCTTT
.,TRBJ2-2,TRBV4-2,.,CASSQDLAINTGELFF,TGTGCCAGCAGCCAAGATCTAGCGATTAACACCGGGGAGCTGTTTTTT
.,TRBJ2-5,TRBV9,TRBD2,CASSVATSGGAQETQYF,TGTGCCAGCAGCGTAGCTACTAGCGGGGGGGCCCAAGAGACCCAGTACTTC
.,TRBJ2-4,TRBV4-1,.,CASSPLTVNKNIQYF,TGCGCCAGCAGCCCGCTGACGGTGAACAAAAACATTCAGTACTTC
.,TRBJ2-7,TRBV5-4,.,CASSLPGRNYEQYF,TGTGCCAGCAGCCTTCCCGGTAGAAACTACGAGCAGTACTTC
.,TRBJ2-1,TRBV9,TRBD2,CASSVGTSLNEQFF,TGTGCCAGCAGCGTCGGGACTAGCCTCAATGAGCAGTTCTTC
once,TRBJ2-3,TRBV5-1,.,CASSLLPTDTQYF,TGCGCCAGCAGCTTACTCCCCACAGATACGCAGTATTTT
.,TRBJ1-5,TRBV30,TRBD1,CAWKGGTGTNLHNQPQHF,TGTGCCTGGAAGGGCGGGACAGGGACAAATTTACACAATCAGCCCCAGCATTTT
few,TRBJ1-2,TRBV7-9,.,CASSFIDRNYGYTF,TGTGCCAGCAGTTTCATCGACAGGAACTATGGCTACACCTTC
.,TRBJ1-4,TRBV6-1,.,CASSRSGVLEKLFF,TGTGCCAGCAGTCGATCAGGGGTTTTAGAAAAACTGTTTTTT
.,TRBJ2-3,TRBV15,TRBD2,CATSMTGTSIADTRYF,TGTGCCACCAGCATGACCGGGACTAGCATCGCAGATACGCGGTATTTT
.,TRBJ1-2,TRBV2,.,CASSERPTYGYTF,TGTGCCAGCAGTGAAAGGCCGACATATGGCTACACCTTC
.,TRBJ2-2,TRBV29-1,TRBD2,CSVPNSGADTGELFF,TGCAGCGTCCCTAATAGCGGGGCTGACACCGGGGAGCTGTTTTTT
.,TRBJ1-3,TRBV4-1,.,CASSQEALQVTGNTIYF,TGCGCCAGCAGCCAAGAGGCACTACAGGTTACTGGAAACACCATATATTTT
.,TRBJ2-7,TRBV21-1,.,CASSRATDLPYEQYF,TGTGCCAGCAGCAGGGCGACAGATCTTCCCTACGAGCAGTACTTC
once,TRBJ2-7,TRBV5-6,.,CASSPIYEQYF,TGTGCCAGCAGCCCCATATACGAGCAGTACTTC
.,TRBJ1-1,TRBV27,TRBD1,CASSFAGGVDTEAFF,TGTGCCAGCAGTTTCGCAGGGGGCGTCGACACTGAAGCTTTCTTT
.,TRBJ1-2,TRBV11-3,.,CASSMRQVTNYGYTF,TGTGCCAGCAGCATGAGACAGGTGACAAACTATGGCTACACCTTC
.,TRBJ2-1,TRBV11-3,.,CASSLGGSGTYNEQFF,TGTGCCAGCAGCTTAGGTGGTAGCGGAACCTACAATGAGCAGTTCTTC
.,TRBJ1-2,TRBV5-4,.,CASSLAGVYGYTF,TGTGCCAGCAGCTTGGCAGGGGTCTATGGCTACACCTTC
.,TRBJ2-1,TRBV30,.,CAWGELKQFF,TGTGCCTGGGGGGAGTTGAAGCAGTTCTTC
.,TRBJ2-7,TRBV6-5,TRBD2,CASTGRLASGYEQYF,TGTGCCAGCACCGGAAGACTAGCATCGGGTTACGAGCAGTACTTC
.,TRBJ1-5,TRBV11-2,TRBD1,CASSLDRGWNQPQHF,TGTGCCAGCAGCTTAGACAGGGGGTGGAATCAGCCCCAGCATTTT
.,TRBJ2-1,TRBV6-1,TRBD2,CATDQTSGGHNEQFF,TGTGCCACCGATCAAACTAGCGGGGGCCACAATGAGCAGTTCTTC
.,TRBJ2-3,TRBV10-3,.,CAIQQRASTDTQYF,TGTGCCATCCAACAACGGGCTAGCACAGATACGCAGTATTTT
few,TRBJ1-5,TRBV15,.,CATSRDPGEVQPQHF,TGTGCCACCAGCAGAGATCCGGGTGAGGTTCAGCCCCAGCATTTT
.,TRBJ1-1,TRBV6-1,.,CASTRLANTEAFF,TGTGCCAGCACCAGACTGGCGAACACTGAAGCTTTCTTT
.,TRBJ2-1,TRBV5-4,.,CASSRTEYNEQFF,TGTGCCAGCAGCCGGACAGAATACAATGAGCAGTTCTTC
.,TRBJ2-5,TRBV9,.,CASSRDTAKTQYF,TGTGCCAGCAGCCGGGACACCGCAAAGACCCAGTACTTC
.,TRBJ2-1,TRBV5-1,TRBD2,CASSSRTSGGTIRYYNEQFF,TGCGCCAGCAGCTCTCGGACTAGCGGGGGGACAATCCGTTACTACAATGAGCAGTTCTTC
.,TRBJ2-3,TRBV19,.,CASSSQRMDTQYF,TGTGCCAGTAGTTCACAGCGGATGGATACGCAGTATTTT
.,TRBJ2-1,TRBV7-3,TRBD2,CASSLTHIAGGGNEQFF,TGTGCCAGCAGCTTAACCCATATAGCGGGAGGTGGCAATGAGCAGTTCTTC
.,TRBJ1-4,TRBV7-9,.,CASSQYEKLFF,TGTGCCAGCAGCCAATATGAAAAACTGTTTTTT